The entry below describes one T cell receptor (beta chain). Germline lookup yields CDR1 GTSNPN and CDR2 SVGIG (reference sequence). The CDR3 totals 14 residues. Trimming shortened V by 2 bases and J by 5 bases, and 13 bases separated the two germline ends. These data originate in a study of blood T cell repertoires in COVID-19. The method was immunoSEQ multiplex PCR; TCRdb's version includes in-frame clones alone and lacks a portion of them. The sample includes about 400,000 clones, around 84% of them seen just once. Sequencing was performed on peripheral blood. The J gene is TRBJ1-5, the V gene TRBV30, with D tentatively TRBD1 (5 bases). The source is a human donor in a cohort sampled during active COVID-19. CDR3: CAWSYITGDQPQHF. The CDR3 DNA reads TGTGCCTGGAGTTATATAACAGGTGATCAGCCCCAGCATTTT.